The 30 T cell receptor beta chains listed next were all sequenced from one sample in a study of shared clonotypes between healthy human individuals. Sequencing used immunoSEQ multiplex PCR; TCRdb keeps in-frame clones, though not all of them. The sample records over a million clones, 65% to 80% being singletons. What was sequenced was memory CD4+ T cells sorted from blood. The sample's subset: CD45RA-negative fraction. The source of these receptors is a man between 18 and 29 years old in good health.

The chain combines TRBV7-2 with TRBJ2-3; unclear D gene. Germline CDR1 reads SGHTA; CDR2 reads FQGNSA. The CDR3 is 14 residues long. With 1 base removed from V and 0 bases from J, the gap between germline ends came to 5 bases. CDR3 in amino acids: CASSLDASTDTQYF. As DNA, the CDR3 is TGTGCCAGCAGCTTAGATGCCAGCACAGATACGCAGTATTTT.

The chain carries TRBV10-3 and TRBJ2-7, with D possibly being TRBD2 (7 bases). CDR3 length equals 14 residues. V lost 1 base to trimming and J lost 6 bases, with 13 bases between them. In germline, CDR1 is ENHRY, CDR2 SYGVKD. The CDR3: CAISELRGGPEQYF. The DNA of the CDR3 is TGTGCCATCAGTGAGTTGAGGGGGGGGCCCGAGCAGTACTTC.

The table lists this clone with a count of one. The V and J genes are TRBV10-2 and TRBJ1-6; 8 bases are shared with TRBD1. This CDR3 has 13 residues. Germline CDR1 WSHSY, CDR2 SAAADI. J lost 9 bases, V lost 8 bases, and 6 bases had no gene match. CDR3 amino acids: CASAGQGGSPLHF. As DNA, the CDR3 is TGCGCCAGCGCTGGACAGGGAGGTTCACCCCTCCACTTT.

This CDR3 reads CASSPDRAAPYEQYF. In DNA form, the CDR3 reads TGCGCCAGCAGCCCGGACAGGGCGGCTCCCTACGAGCAGTACTTC. The J gene is TRBJ2-7, the V gene TRBV5-1; 8 positions agree with TRBD1. Trimming cost V 4 bases and J 2 bases; bases outside gene matches: 8. Germline V gene sequence: CDR1 SGHRS, CDR2 YFSETQ. The CDR3 contains 15 residues.

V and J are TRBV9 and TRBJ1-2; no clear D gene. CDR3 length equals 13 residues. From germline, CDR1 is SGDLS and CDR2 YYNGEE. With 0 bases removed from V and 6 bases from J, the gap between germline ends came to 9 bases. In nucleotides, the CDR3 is TGTGCCAGCAGCGTAGTGGGCGGGCATGGCTACACCTTC. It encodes CASSVVGGHGYTF.

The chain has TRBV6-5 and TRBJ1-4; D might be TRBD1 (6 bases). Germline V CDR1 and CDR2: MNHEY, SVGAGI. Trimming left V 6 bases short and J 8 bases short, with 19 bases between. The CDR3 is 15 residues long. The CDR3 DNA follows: TGTGCCAGCAGCCAACGGGGGCAAAGAGGCGAAAAACTGTTTTTT. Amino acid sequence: CASSQRGQRGEKLFF.

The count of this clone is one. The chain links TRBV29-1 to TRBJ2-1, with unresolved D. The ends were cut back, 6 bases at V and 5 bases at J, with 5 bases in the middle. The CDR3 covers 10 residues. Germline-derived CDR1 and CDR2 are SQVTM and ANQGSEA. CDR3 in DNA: TGCAGCGTCTCTAACAATGAGCAGTTCTTC. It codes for CSVSNNEQFF.

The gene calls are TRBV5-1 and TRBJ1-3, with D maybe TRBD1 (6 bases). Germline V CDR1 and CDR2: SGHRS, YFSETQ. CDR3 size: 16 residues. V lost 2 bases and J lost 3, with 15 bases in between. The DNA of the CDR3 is TGCGCCAGCAGCTTTGGTCTACAGGGCCTTGGAAACACCATATATTTT. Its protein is CASSFGLQGLGNTIYF.

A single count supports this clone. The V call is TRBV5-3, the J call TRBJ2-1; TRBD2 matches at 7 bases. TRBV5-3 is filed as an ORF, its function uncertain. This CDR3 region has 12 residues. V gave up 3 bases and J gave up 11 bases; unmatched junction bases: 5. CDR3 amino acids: CARSYLGGKQFF. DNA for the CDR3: TGTGCCAGAAGCTACCTCGGGGGGAAGCAGTTCTTC.

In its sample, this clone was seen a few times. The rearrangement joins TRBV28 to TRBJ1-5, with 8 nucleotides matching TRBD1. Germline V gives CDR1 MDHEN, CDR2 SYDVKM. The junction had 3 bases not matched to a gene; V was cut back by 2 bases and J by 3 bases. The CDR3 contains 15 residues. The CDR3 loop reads CASSLAGGPNQPQHF. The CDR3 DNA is TGTGCCAGCAGTTTAGCAGGGGGCCCCAATCAGCCCCAGCATTTT. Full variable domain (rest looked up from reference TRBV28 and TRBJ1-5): DVKVTQSSRYLVKRTGEKVFLECVQDMDHENMFWYRQDPGLGLRLIYFSYDVKMKEKGDIPEGYSVSREKKERFSLILESASTNQTSMYLCASSLAGGPNQPQHFGDGTRLSIL.

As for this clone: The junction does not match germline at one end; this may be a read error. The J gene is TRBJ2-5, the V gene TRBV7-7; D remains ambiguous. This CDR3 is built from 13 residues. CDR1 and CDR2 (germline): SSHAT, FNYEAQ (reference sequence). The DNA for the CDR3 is TGTGCTAGCAGCACACACCTACAAGAGACCCAGTACTTC. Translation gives CASSTHLQETQYF. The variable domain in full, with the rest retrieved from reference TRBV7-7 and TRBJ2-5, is GAGVSQSPRYKVTKRGQDVTLRCDPISSHATLYWYQQALGQGPEFLTYFNYEAQPDKSGLPSDRFSAERPEGSISTLTIQRTEQRDSAMYRCASSTHLQETQYFGPGTRLLVL.

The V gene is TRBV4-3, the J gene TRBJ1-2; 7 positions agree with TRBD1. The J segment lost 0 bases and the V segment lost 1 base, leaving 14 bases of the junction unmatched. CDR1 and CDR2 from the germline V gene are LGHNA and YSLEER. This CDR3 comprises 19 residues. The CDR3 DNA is TGCGCCAGCAGCCAAGCGGGAGGGACAGTCCTCATCTCTAACTATGGCTACACCTTC. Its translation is CASSQAGGTVLISNYGYTF.

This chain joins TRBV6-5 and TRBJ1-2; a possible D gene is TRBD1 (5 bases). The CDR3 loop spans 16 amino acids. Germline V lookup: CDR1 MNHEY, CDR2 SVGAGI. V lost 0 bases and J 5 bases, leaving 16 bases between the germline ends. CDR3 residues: CASSYSVGGKGYGYTF. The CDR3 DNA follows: TGTGCCAGCAGTTACTCAGTGGGGGGAAAGGGATATGGCTACACCTTC.

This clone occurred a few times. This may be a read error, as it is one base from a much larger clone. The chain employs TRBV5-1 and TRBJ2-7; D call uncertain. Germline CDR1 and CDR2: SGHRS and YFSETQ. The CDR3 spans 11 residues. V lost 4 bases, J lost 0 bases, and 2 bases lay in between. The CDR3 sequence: CASSGSYEQYF. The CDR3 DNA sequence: TGCGCCAGCAGCGGCTCCTACGAGCAGTACTTC.

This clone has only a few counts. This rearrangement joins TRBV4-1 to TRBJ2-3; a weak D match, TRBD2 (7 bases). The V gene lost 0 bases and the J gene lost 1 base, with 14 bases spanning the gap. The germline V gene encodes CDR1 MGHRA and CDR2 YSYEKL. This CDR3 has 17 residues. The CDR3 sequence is CASSQEGGGPGTDTQYF. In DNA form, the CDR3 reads TGCGCCAGCAGCCAAGAAGGGGGAGGGCCAGGCACAGATACGCAGTATTTT.

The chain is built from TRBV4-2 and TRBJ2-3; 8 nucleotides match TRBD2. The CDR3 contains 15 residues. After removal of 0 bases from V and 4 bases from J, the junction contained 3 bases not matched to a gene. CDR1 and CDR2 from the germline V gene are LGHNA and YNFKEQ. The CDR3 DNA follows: TGTGCCAGCAGCCAAGATGGACTAGCTTCAGATACGCAGTATTTT. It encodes CASSQDGLASDTQYF.

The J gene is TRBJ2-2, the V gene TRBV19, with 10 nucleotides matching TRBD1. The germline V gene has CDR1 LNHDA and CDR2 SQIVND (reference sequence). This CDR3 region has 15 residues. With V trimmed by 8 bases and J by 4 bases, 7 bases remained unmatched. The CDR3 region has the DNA TGTGCCAGTTGCCGGACAGGGGGTTCCACCGGGGAGCTGTTTTTT. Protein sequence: CASCRTGGSTGELFF. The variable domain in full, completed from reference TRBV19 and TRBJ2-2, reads DGGITQSPKYLFRKEGQNVTLSCEQNLNHDAMYWYRQDPGQGLRLIYYSQIVNDFQKGDIAEGYSVSREKKESFPLTVTSAQKNPTAFYLCASCRTGGSTGELFFGEGSRLTVL.

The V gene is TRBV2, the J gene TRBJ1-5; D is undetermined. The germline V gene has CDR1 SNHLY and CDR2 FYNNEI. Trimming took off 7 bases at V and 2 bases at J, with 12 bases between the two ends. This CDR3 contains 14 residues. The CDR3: CASTKGQGNQPQHF. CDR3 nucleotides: TGTGCCAGCACGAAAGGGCAGGGCAATCAGCCCCAGCATTTT.

This CDR3 reads CASSTLGAPFTGELFF. CDR3 bases: TGTGCCAGTAGTACCCTTGGGGCACCGTTCACCGGGGAGCTGTTTTTT. This chain joins TRBV19 and TRBJ2-2; maybe TRBD1 (5 bases). This CDR3 is 16 amino acids long. V shed 4 bases and J shed 4 bases, with 16 bases lying between them. Germline V gene data show CDR1 as LNHDA and CDR2 as SQIVND (reference sequence).

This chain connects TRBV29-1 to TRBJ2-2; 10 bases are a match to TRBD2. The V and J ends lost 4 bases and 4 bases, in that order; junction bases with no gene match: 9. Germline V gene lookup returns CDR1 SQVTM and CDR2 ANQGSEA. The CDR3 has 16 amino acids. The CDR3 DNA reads TGCAGCGTTGCACCAGCGGGAGGGCCGAGCACCGGGGAGCTGTTTTTT. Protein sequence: CSVAPAGGPSTGELFF.

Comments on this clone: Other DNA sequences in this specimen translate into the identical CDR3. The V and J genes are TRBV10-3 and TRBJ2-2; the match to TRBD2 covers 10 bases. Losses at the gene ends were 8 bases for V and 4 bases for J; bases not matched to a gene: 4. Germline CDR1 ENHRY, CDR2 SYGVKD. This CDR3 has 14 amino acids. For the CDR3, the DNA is TGTGCCATCCGGACTAGCGGTAGCACCGGGGAGCTGTTTTTT. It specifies CAIRTSGSTGELFF.

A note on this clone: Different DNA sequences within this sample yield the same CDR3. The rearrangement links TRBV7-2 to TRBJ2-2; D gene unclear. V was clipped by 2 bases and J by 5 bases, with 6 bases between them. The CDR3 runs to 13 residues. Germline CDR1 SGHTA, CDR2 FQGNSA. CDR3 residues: CASSLQVTGELFF. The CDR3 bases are TGTGCCAGCAGCTTACAAGTGACCGGGGAGCTGTTTTTT.

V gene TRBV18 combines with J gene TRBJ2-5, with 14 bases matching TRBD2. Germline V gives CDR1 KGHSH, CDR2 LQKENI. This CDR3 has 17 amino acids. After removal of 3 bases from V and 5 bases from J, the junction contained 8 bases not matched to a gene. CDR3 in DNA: TGTGCCAGCTCACCCCCAGGACTAGCGGGGGGTTTGGAGACCCAGTACTTC. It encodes CASSPPGLAGGLETQYF.

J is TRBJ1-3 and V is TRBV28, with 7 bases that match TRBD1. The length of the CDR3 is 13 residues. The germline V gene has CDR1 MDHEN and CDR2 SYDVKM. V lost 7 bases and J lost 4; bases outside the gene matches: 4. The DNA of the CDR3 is TGTGCCAGCACAGGGGGTGGCGGAAACACCATATATTTT. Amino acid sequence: CASTGGGGNTIYF.

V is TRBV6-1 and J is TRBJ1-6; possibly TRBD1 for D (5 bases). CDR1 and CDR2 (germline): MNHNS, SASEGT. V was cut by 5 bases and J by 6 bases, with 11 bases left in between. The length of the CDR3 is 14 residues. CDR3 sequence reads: CASSTDITNSPLHF. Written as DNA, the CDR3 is TGTGCCAGCAGTACGGACATCACTAATTCACCCCTCCACTTT.

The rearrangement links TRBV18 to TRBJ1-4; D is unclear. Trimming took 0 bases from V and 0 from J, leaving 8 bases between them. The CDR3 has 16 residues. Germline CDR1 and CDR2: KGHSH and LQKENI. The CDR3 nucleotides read TGTGCCAGCTCACCACCGAACAGTGCAACTAATGAAAAACTGTTTTTT. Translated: CASSPPNSATNEKLFF.

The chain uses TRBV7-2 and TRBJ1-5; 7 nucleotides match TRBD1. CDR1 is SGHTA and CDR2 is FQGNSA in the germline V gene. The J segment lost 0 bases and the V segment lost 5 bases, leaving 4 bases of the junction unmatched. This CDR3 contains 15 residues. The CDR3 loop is CASSRDSRSNQPQHF. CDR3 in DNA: TGTGCCAGCAGCCGGGACAGCCGTAGCAATCAGCCCCAGCATTTT.

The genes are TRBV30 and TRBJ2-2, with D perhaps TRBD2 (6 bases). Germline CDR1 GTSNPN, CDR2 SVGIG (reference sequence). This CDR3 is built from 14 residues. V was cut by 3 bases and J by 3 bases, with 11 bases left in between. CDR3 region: CAWRTGLHTGELFF. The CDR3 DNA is TGTGCCTGGAGGACGGGACTCCACACCGGGGAGCTGTTTTTT.

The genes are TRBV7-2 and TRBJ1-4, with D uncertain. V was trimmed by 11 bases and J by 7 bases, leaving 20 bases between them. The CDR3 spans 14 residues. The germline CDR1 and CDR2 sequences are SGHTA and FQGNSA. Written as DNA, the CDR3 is TGTGCCTCTCGGAGAGGCATCGTGGGTGAAAAACTGTTTTTT. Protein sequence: CASRRGIVGEKLFF. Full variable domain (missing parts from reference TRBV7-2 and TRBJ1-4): GAGVSQSPSNKVTEKGKDVELRCDPISGHTALYWYRQSLGQGLEFLIYFQGNSAPDKSGLPSDRFSAERTGGSVSTLTIQRTQQEDSAVYLCASRRGIVGEKLFFGSGTQLSVL.

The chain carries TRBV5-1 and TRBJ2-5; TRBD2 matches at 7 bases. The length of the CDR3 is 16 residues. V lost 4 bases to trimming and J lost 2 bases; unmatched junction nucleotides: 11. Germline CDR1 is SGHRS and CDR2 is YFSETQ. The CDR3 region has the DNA TGCGCCAGCAGCCTGGAGGGTCTCGGGGGGCAAGAGACCCAGTACTTC. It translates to CASSLEGLGGQETQYF.